This T cell receptor beta chain was sequenced for a study of blood T cells in healthy people across ages. Study-level results: Naive CD4+ cell counts and diversity both ran higher in long-lived than in aged donors. Total diversity from one million sequenced T cells was likely underestimated. Naive T cell percentage by flow cytometry tracked strongly with beta diversity.

About this clonotype itself: Its antigen is undetermined.

Sample-barcoded 5' priming and a J-beta primer mix drove a second PCR of about 7 to 11 cycles. TCRdb called the 5' RACE reads again in MiXCR, with one record for every CDR3 protein. The repertoire holds some 1.1 million distinct CDR3 sequences, 30% to 40% seen once, with around 13% in the top ten. In germline, CDR1 is SQVTM, CDR2 ANQGSEA. The CDR3 is 13 amino acids. The rearrangement uses TRBV29-1 and TRBJ1-4, with 9 bases identical to TRBD1. The sample was blood. This sequence originates from a man aged 18 to 30 in good health. CDR3: CSGRTGDNEKLFF. The DNA for the CDR3 is TGCAGTGGCAGGACAGGGGATAATGAAAAACTGTTTTTT.